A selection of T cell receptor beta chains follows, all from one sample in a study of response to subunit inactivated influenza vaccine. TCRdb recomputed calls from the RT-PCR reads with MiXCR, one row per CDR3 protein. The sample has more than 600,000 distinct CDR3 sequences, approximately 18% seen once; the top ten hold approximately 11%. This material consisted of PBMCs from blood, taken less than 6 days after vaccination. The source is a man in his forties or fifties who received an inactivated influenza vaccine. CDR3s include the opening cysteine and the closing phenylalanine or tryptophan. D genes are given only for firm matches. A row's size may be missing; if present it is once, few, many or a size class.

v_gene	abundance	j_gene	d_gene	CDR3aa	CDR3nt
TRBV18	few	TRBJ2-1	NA	CASSPPGKDEQFF	TGTGCCAGCTCACCACCAGGGAAGGATGAGCAGTTCTTC
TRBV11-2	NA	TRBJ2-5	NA	CASSLDFAETQYF	TGTGCCAGCAGCTTAGATTTTGCGGAGACCCAGTACTTC
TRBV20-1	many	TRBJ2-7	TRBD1	CSARSDRDYEQYF	TGCAGTGCTAGAAGTGACAGGGACTACGAGCAGTACTTC
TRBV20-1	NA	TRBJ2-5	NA	CSARDVPETQYF	TGCAGTGCTAGGGATGTTCCGGAGACCCAGTACTTC
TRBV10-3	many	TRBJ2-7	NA	CAISPSSGSYEQYF	TGTGCCATCAGCCCCTCCAGCGGGTCCTACGAGCAGTACTTC
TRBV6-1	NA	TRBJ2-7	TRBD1	CASSPGTGAFEQYF	TGTGCCAGCAGTCCCGGGACAGGGGCTTTCGAGCAGTACTTC
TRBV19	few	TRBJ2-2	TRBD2	CASSAGTSVNTGELFF	TGTGCCAGTAGTGCGGGGACTAGCGTAAACACCGGGGAGCTGTTTTTT
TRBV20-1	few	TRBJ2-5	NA	CSAIGISGTTQFLQETQYF	TGCAGTGCTATAGGGATTTCCGGCACAACTCAATTTTTACAAGAGACCCAGTACTTC
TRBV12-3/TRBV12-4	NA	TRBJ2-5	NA	CASSFGTAAQETQYF	TGTGCCAGCAGTTTTGGGACGGCAGCCCAAGAGACCCAGTACTTC
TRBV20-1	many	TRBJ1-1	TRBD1	CSASTGSVTEAFF	TGCAGTGCCTCGACAGGGAGCGTAACTGAAGCTTTCTTT
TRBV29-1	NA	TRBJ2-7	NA	CSVGDASSYEQYF	TGCAGCGTTGGGGACGCAAGCTCCTACGAGCAGTACTTC
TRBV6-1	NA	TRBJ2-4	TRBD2	CASRQLAGGPSIQYF	TGTGCCAGCAGGCAACTAGCGGGAGGGCCCAGCATTCAGTACTTC
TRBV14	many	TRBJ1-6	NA	CASSQVRTNSPLHF	TGTGCCAGCAGCCAGGTCCGTACAAATTCACCCCTCCACTTT
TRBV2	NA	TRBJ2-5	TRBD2	CASKRGEQETQYF	TGTGCCAGCAAGCGGGGGGAACAAGAGACCCAGTACTTC
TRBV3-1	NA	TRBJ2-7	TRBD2	CASSPSAGGAYEQYF	TGTGCCAGCAGCCCGTCAGCGGGAGGAGCCTACGAGCAGTACTTC
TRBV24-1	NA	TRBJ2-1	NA	CATSPTEYNEQFF	TGTGCCACCAGCCCGACAGAGTACAATGAGCAGTTCTTC
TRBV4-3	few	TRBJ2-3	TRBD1	CASSQEGQNTDTQYF	TGCGCCAGCAGCCAAGAGGGACAGAACACAGATACGCAGTATTTT
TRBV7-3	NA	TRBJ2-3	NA	CASSLGGSTNTQYF	TGTGCCAGCAGCTTAGGGGGCAGTACCAATACGCAGTATTTT
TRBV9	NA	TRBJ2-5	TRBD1	CASSPTGTEKETQYF	TGTGCCAGCAGCCCTACGGGGACAGAAAAAGAGACCCAGTACTTC
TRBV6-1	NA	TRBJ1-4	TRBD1	CASSAHGTDNEKLFF	TGTGCCAGCAGTGCCCACGGGACAGACAATGAAAAACTGTTTTTT
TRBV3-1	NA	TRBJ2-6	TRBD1	CASSPRQGAEESGANVLTF	TGTGCCAGCAGCCCTAGACAGGGGGCGGAGGAGTCTGGGGCCAACGTCCTGACTTTC
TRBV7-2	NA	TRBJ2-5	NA	CASSLEPGWSETQYF	TGTGCCAGCAGCTTAGAACCGGGGTGGTCTGAGACCCAGTACTTC
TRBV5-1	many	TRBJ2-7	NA	CASSLSAGRYEQYF	TGCGCCAGCAGCTTGTCCGCAGGGCGCTACGAGCAGTACTTC
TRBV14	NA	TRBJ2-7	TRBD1	CASSLFKGAGEQYF	TGTGCCAGCAGCCTCTTCAAGGGGGCCGGCGAGCAGTACTTC
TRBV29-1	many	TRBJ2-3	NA	CSAGGGEIPTDTQYF	TGCAGCGCTGGAGGGGGAGAGATTCCTACAGATACGCAGTATTTT
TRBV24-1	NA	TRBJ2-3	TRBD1	CATSDRPPGQVTDTQYF	TGTGCCACCAGTGATCGTCCTCCGGGACAGGTGACAGATACGCAGTATTTT
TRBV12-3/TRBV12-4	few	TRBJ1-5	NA	CASSLDTPNQPQHF	TGTGCCAGCAGCCTAGACACTCCCAATCAGCCCCAGCATTTT
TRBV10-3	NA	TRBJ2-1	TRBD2	CAISEELAGVGEQFF	TGTGCCATCAGTGAGGAATTAGCGGGAGTTGGTGAGCAGTTCTTC
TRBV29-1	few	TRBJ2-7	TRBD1	CSVEFTDRAFSYEQYF	TGCAGCGTTGAATTCACGGACAGGGCCTTCTCCTACGAGCAGTACTTC
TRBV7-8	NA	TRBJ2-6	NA	CASSLAGQIAGANVLTF	TGTGCCAGCAGCTTAGCTGGACAGATTGCTGGGGCCAACGTCCTGACTTTC
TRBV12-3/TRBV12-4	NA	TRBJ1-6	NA	CASSFGMSPLHF	TGTGCCAGCAGTTTTGGGATGTCACCCCTCCACTTT
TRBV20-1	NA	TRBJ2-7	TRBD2	CSARDGLRGRVYEQYF	TGCAGTGCTAGAGATGGGCTTCGGGGGAGGGTGTACGAGCAGTACTTC
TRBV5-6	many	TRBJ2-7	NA	CASSLGDPYEQYF	TGTGCCAGCAGCTTGGGAGACCCCTACGAGCAGTACTTC
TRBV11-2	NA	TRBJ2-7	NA	CASSLDLNIGGTYEQYF	TGTGCCAGCAGCTTAGATCTAAACATCGGGGGAACCTACGAGCAGTACTTC
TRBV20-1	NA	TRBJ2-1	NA	CSALLLVFYNEQFF	TGCAGTGCCCTTCTCCTAGTTTTCTACAATGAGCAGTTCTTC
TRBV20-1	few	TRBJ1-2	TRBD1	CSANNRDRGYGYTF	TGCAGTGCTAACAACCGGGACAGGGGGTATGGCTACACCTTC
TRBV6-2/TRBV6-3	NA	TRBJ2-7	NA	CASGGVGDGTYEQYF	TGTGCCAGTGGGGGCGTCGGGGACGGTACCTACGAGCAGTACTTC
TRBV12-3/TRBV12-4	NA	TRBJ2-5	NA	CASSIQGTQETQYF	TGTGCCAGCAGTATACAGGGGACTCAAGAGACCCAGTACTTC
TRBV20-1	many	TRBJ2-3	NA	CSAPDVTDTQYF	TGCAGTGCTCCGGACGTGACAGATACGCAGTATTTT
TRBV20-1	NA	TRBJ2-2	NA	CSARDGGSVGELFF	TGCAGTGCTAGAGATGGAGGCTCAGTCGGGGAGCTGTTTTTT
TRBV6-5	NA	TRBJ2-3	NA	CASSYGVWPDTQYF	TGTGCCAGCAGTTACGGGGTTTGGCCAGATACGCAGTATTTT
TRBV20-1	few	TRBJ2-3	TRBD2	CSARTASGKADTQYF	TGCAGTGCTAGAACCGCTAGCGGGAAGGCAGATACGCAGTATTTT